This T cell receptor (beta chain) was identified in a study of blood T cell repertoires in COVID-19. Study as a whole: From the United States, Italy and Spain came samples of acute and convalescent COVID-19.

The assay was immunoSEQ multiplex PCR, and TCRdb's table has in-frame clones only and misses some. The sample records 200,000 to 250,000 clones, approximately 86% being singletons. This CDR3 is 16 amino acids long. V shed 1 base and J 3 bases; nucleotides not matched to a gene: 8. Germline V CDR1 and CDR2: MNHNS, SASEGT. The sample taken for sequencing was peripheral blood. The V gene is TRBV6-1, the J gene TRBJ2-5; 7 bases line up with TRBD1. This receptor was taken from a young woman who had recovered from COVID-19. CDR3 DNA sequence: TGTGCCAGCAGTGAAGGCAGGGGGAGAACCAAAGAGACCCAGTACTTC. Translating gives CASSEGRGRTKETQYF.